This T cell receptor (beta chain) originates from a study of molecular identifiers for immune sequencing clone quantification. Each CDR3 protein is one row after TCRdb ran MiXCR on the PCR reads. The sample carries around 300,000 distinct CDR3 sequences, roughly a quarter recorded once. The V gene lost 1 base and the J gene lost 1 base, with 11 bases spanning the gap. Germline assignment: CDR1 DFQATT and CDR2 SNEGSKA (reference sequence). CDR3 size: 15 residues. The sample comprised naive CD8+ T cells from blood, with Jurkat cell RNA spiked in. Subset here: FACS-sorted CD8+CD4-CCR7+CD45RA+ naive T cells. This receptor was identified in a human donor in good health. Some libraries in this study had Jurkat cell RNA spiked in. The chain couples TRBV20-1 to TRBJ1-5; D gene unclear. The CDR3 DNA is TGCAGTGCTAGAGCCGGGTTTCAAAGCAATCAGCCCCAGCATTTT. This encodes CSARAGFQSNQPQHF.